The 8 T cell receptor beta chains presented below share a single source sample, sequenced in a study of blood T cell repertoires in COVID-19. The data were produced by immunoSEQ multiplex PCR, yet TCRdb's version contains in-frame clones alone and is incomplete. Counted here are approximately 330,000 clones, approximately 83% occurring once; the ten biggest clones make up about 4%. Sequenced: PBMCs or T cells enriched from blood (not recorded which). All receptors derive from a woman aged 35 to 49 with acute COVID-19.

The rearrangement links TRBV7-9 to TRBJ1-1, with TRBD1 matching 9 bases. The CDR3 is made up of 19 amino acids. V lost 4 bases to trimming and J lost 7 bases; unmatched junction nucleotides: 22. Germline lookup yields CDR1 SEHNR and CDR2 FQNEAQ (reference sequence). The CDR3 DNA reads as TGTGCCAGCAGCTACGTAACCGGGACAGGGTTTGGAATAAGGCGTGAAGCTTTCTTT. Translation gives CASSYVTGTGFGIRREAFF.

This clone was seen once. This chain connects TRBV4-3 to TRBJ1-3, with 9 bases that match TRBD1. From germline, CDR1 is LGHNA and CDR2 YSLEER. This CDR3 has 17 residues. The junction had 6 bases not matched to a gene; V was cut back by 3 bases and J by 0 bases. CDR3 sequence (DNA): TGCGCCAGCAGCCAGGGACAGGGTGCGTTCTCTGGAAACACCATATATTTT. Residues: CASSQGQGAFSGNTIYF.

Here the CDR3 DNA reads TGTGCCAGCAGCTTAGGGTCCGGTTCAGATACGCAGTATTTT. This sequence encodes CASSLGSGSDTQYF. The chain links TRBV7-2 to TRBJ2-3; D not certain. CDR1 is SGHTA, CDR2 FQGNSA, per germline. The length of the CDR3 is 14 residues. Trimming removed 1 base from V and 4 bases from J, with 9 bases in between.

V gene TRBV29-1 combines with J gene TRBJ1-1; 7 bases map to TRBD1. V dropped 3 bases and J dropped 5; count of bases not matched to a gene: 15. The CDR3 sequence is 16 residues long. The V gene's germline CDR1 is SQVTM and CDR2 ANQGSEA. CDR3 DNA: TGCAGCGTTGAGAGGGACAGAACATCCCCCTCAACTGAAGCTTTCTTT. This encodes CSVERDRTSPSTEAFF.

This chain joins TRBV6-5 and TRBJ1-2; D not certain. The CDR3 covers 15 residues. CDR1 is MNHEY, CDR2 SVGAGI, per germline. Trimming took off 5 bases at V and 1 base at J, with 14 bases between the two ends. CDR3 DNA sequence: TGTGCCAGCAGTAATTACCGGGAGAGTAACTATGGCTACACCTTC. Translating gives CASSNYRESNYGYTF.

J is TRBJ2-4 and V is TRBV2; D is unresolved. CDR1 SNHLY and CDR2 FYNNEI come from the germline V gene. The CDR3 spans 14 residues. V dropped 6 bases and J dropped 4 bases, with 13 bases sitting between them. The CDR3 DNA is TGTGCCAGCAGACCCGCGGAGCTGAAAAACATTCAGTACTTC. The encoded protein is CASRPAELKNIQYF. The whole variable domain, filled in from reference TRBV2 and TRBJ2-4, reads EPEVTQTPSHQVTQMGQEVILRCVPISNHLYFYWYRQILGQKVEFLVSFYNNEISEKSEIFDDQFSVERPDGSNFTLKIRSTKLEDSAMYFCASRPAELKNIQYFGAGTRLSVL.

The chain links TRBV28 to TRBJ1-2, with D unresolved. The germline V gene encodes CDR1 MDHEN and CDR2 SYDVKM. The CDR3 contains 13 residues. V dropped 6 bases and J dropped 8 bases, with 16 bases sitting between them. The CDR3 sequence is CASRGVTSSGYTF. The CDR3 coding sequence is TGTGCCAGCAGGGGCGTAACATCCTCGGGCTACACCTTC.

This rearrangement joins TRBV7-2 to TRBJ2-2, with D possibly TRBD1 on 6 matching bases. CDR3 size: 14 residues. Germline values: CDR1 SGHTA, CDR2 FQGNSA. The V end was cut by 5 bases, the J end by 7 bases, with 14 bases between. CDR3 protein: CASSPPGVLGELFF. CDR3 sequence (DNA): TGTGCCAGCAGCCCGCCAGGGGTACTCGGGGAGCTGTTTTTT.